This is a list of T cell receptor beta chains from one sample in a study of blood T cell repertoires in COVID-19. Data came from immunoSEQ multiplex PCR; TCRdb stores just in-frame clones and leaves some out. The table has just under 95,000 clones, 75% to 90% seen once. The sample comprised peripheral blood. These receptors all stem from a human donor in a cohort sampled during active COVID-19. CDR3s include the opening cysteine and the closing phenylalanine or tryptophan. The D gene is left open where the match is weak. The size entry is marked missing in some rows and otherwise reads once, few, many or a size class.

TRBJ2-5 | TRBV5-1 | . | TRBD2 | TGCGCCAGTCGAGCGGGAGTGGAAGAGACCCAGTACTTC | CASRAGVEETQYF
TRBJ2-3 | TRBV27 | . | TRBD2 | TGTGCCAGCAGGCCACTAGCGGGAGTACCAGATACGCAGTATTTT | CASRPLAGVPDTQYF
TRBJ2-1 | TRBV19 | . | TRBD2 | TGTGCCAGTAGTCTACAGCCGGGACTAGTGCTTATCGGGGAGTTCTTC | CASSLQPGLVLIGEFF
TRBJ1-6 | TRBV3-1/TRBV3-2 | . | . | TGTGCCAGCAGCCAAGATTGGCCACAATCACCCCTCCACTTT | CASSQDWPQSPLHF
TRBJ2-1 | TRBV19 | . | . | TGTGCCAGTAGCGACTACGGCGGGGCAGGGGGGATAGAGGAGCAGTTCTTC | CASSDYGGAGGIEEQFF
TRBJ1-1 | TRBV5-1 | once | . | TGCGCCAGCAGCTTGGGAAACTACGCGGGCACTGAAGCTTTCTTT | CASSLGNYAGTEAFF
TRBJ1-6 | TRBV5-1 | few | TRBD1 | TGCGCCAGCAGCTTACCAGGGGGCGGTTCACCCCTCCACTTT | CASSLPGGGSPLHF
TRBJ2-7 | TRBV27 | few | TRBD2 | TGTGCCAGCAGTTTATCCCCCCCAAGACAACTAGCGGGAGGGTACGAGCAGTACTTC | CASSLSPPRQLAGGYEQYF
TRBJ2-1 | TRBV5-4 | . | TRBD1 | TGTGCCAGCAGCTTGTCCGGGACAGGGAGACGGGAGCAGTTCTTC | CASSLSGTGRREQFF
TRBJ2-3 | TRBV24-1 | . | TRBD1 | TGTGCCACCAGTGAAAAGCTGACAGGGGCGAGCACAGATACGCAGTATTTT | CATSEKLTGASTDTQYF
TRBJ1-3 | TRBV19 | . | . | TGTGCCAGTATCGGTCAGCAATACAGCTCTGGAAACACCATATATTTT | CASIGQQYSSGNTIYF
TRBJ2-7 | TRBV27 | once | . | TGTGCCAGCAGTCGGGACTGGATGACCTACGAGCAGTACTTC | CASSRDWMTYEQYF
TRBJ1-1 | TRBV30 | . | TRBD1 | TGTGCCTGGACTACAGGGGGTATTGAAGCTTTCTTT | CAWTTGGIEAFF
TRBJ2-7 | TRBV7-2 | . | TRBD2 | TGTGCCAGCAGCTTAGTATGGCGGGGGGCCTACGAGCAGTACTTC | CASSLVWRGAYEQYF
TRBJ2-5 | TRBV3-1/TRBV3-2 | . | . | TGTGCCAGCAGCCAAGCGGGGGGCGGGAGAGGAGAGACCCAGTACTTC | CASSQAGGGRGETQYF
TRBJ1-4 | TRBV7-9 | . | . | TGTGCCAGCAGCCGAGGAACTAATGAAAAACTGTTTTTT | CASSRGTNEKLFF
TRBJ1-1 | TRBV20-1 | . | . | TGCAGTGCTATTTCTACCCTCGGAGCTTTCTTT | CSAISTLGAFF
TRBJ2-7 | TRBV5-1 | once | . | TGCGCCAGCAGTTCTCGACAGACCTCTGTGAACGAGCAGTACTTC | CASSSRQTSVNEQYF
TRBJ2-7 | TRBV11-2 | once | TRBD1 | TGTGCCAGCAGCTTACTGTACGGACAGGGGGCGGCCTACGAGCAGTACTTC | CASSLLYGQGAAYEQYF
TRBJ1-4 | TRBV5-8 | . | . | TGTGCCAGCAGCCCCAGGGAGGGTAATGAAAAACTGTTTTTT | CASSPREGNEKLFF
TRBJ2-4 | TRBV3-1/TRBV3-2 | . | . | TGTGCCAGCAGCCCTGGGCCTATCAAAAACATTCAGTACTTC | CASSPGPIKNIQYF
TRBJ1-5 | TRBV7-2 | . | . | TGTGCCAGCAGCCCCAGATCAGGGAATCAGCCCCAGCATTTT | CASSPRSGNQPQHF
TRBJ2-7 | TRBV5-4 | few | . | TGTGCCAGCAGCCCTACAGGGAACTACGAGCAGTACTTC | CASSPTGNYEQYF
TRBJ2-7 | TRBV7-9 | . | TRBD2 | TGTGCCAGCAGCCTCGGGACTAGCGGGACCTTTGGGAACGAGCAGTACTTC | CASSLGTSGTFGNEQYF
TRBJ2-7 | TRBV28 | few | . | TGTGCCAGCAGTTTGATCAGCGGGTACGAGCAGTACTTC | CASSLISGYEQYF
TRBJ2-7 | TRBV5-1 | . | . | TGCGCCAGCAGCGTGGGAGGGACAAGCTCCTACGAGCAGTACTTC | CASSVGGTSSYEQYF
TRBJ1-3 | TRBV7-2 | . | . | TGTGCCAGCAGCTTAGCCCTCGGAAACACCATATATTTT | CASSLALGNTIYF